Below, 14 T cell receptor beta chains from the same sample are listed, as sequenced in a study of blood T cell repertoires in COVID-19. Sequencing used immunoSEQ multiplex PCR; TCRdb keeps in-frame clones, though not all of them. The table lists some 240,000 clones, less than 85% of them singletons. The sample comprised peripheral blood. The receptors originated from a woman aged 70-85 years with acute or convalescent COVID-19.

This clone has only one observation. This rearrangement joins TRBV5-1 to TRBJ2-3; 8 bases are shared with TRBD2. Germline trimming cut 0 bases from V and 12 bases from J; bases unmatched to any gene: 3. The germline gives CDR1 SGHRS, CDR2 YFSETQ. The CDR3 sequence is 12 residues long. Here the CDR3 DNA reads TGCGCCAGCAGCTTGGTTAGCGGGGATCAGTATTTT. Translating it yields CASSLVSGDQYF.

The chain carries TRBV19 and TRBJ2-7, with a weak D call TRBD1 (5 bases). Germline CDR1 reads LNHDA; CDR2 reads SQIVND (reference sequence). The V gene lost 5 bases and the J gene lost 5 bases, with 25 bases spanning the gap. This CDR3 comprises 17 residues. This CDR3 reads CASSSGSGRSYYDEQYF. CDR3 nucleotides: TGTGCCAGTAGTTCGGGCTCAGGGCGGAGCTATTACGACGAGCAGTACTTC.

The chain has TRBV6-1 and TRBJ1-1, with 9 bases that match TRBD1. V gave up 3 bases and J gave up 3 bases; unmatched junction bases: 8. The CDR3 consists of 16 residues. Germline CDR1 and CDR2: MNHNS and SASEGT. CDR3 amino acids: CASSDTGTGWDTEAFF. In DNA, the CDR3 is TGTGCCAGCAGTGACACCGGGACAGGGTGGGACACTGAAGCTTTCTTT.

V and J are TRBV19 and TRBJ2-1, with a possible D match to TRBD2 (5 bases). CDR3 length equals 16 residues. Germline V gene lookup returns CDR1 LNHDA and CDR2 SQIVND (reference sequence). V was cut by 5 bases and J by 0 bases, with 14 bases left in between. CDR3: CASSLDSSSSYNEQFF. The DNA for the CDR3 is TGTGCCAGTAGTCTGGACTCCTCGTCCTCCTACAATGAGCAGTTCTTC.

The chain recombines TRBV24-1 with TRBJ2-1, with 10 bases aligning to TRBD1. V shed 9 bases and J 7 bases; nucleotides not matched to a gene: 5. Germline V gives CDR1 KGHDR, CDR2 SFDVKD. The CDR3 totals 13 residues. CDR3 amino acids: CATATGGENEQFF. The CDR3 DNA reads TGTGCCACCGCGACAGGGGGCGAGAATGAGCAGTTCTTC.

The V call is TRBV7-8, the J call TRBJ2-1; 11 nucleotides agree with TRBD2. The CDR3 extends over 16 amino acids. Trimming removed 5 bases from V and 7 bases from J; junction bases left unmatched: 10. The germline gives CDR1 SGHVS, CDR2 FQNEAQ. The CDR3 bases are TGTGCCAGCAGCACCCGACTAGCGGGGCTCAATAATGAGCAGTTCTTC. Translation: CASSTRLAGLNNEQFF.

The chain employs TRBV6-1 and TRBJ1-2; TRBD1 matches at 8 bases. CDR3 length: 15 residues. With 1 base clipped from V and 4 bases from J, the junction kept 5 bases outside the gene matches. Germline V gives CDR1 MNHNS, CDR2 SASEGT. This CDR3 reads CASSEGFGTGYGYTF. In nucleotides, the CDR3 is TGTGCCAGCAGTGAAGGTTTCGGGACAGGCTATGGCTACACCTTC.

In this sample, this clone turned up a few times. J is TRBJ2-7 and V is TRBV19, with D possibly being TRBD1 (6 bases). The V end lost 8 bases, the J end lost 5 bases, and 22 bases lay between the germline ends. CDR1 is LNHDA, CDR2 SQIVND, per germline (reference sequence). The CDR3 length is 15 residues. The DNA of the CDR3 is TGTGCCAGTCTTCCCCAACAGGGAAGATTTAACGAGCAGTACTTC. It codes for CASLPQQGRFNEQYF.

J is TRBJ1-2 and V is TRBV14; D is unresolved. V was trimmed by 1 base and J by 5 bases, leaving 5 bases between them. The CDR3 spans 12 residues. Germline V gene sequence: CDR1 SGHDN, CDR2 FVKESK. The CDR3 nucleotides read TGTGCCAGCAGCCAAGTAGAGTATGGCTACACCTTC. Translation: CASSQVEYGYTF.

The rearrangement joins TRBV5-1 to TRBJ1-1; the D gene is possibly TRBD1 (5 bases). This CDR3 is 14 amino acids long. Trimming pared 0 bases from V and 1 base from J, leaving 7 bases between. Germline V gives CDR1 SGHRS, CDR2 YFSETQ. The CDR3 protein is CASSLETENTEAFF. The CDR3 DNA follows: TGCGCCAGCAGCTTGGAGACAGAGAACACTGAAGCTTTCTTT.

The chain employs TRBV7-2 and TRBJ1-2, with D uncertain. The V end lost 4 bases, the J end lost 2 bases, and 20 bases lay between the germline ends. The CDR3 is 17 residues long. The germline V gene encodes CDR1 SGHTA and CDR2 FQGNSA. The CDR3 nucleotides read TGTGCCAGCAGCTGGCTTGACACGGAACGACAAAACTATGGCTACACCTTC. Residues: CASSWLDTERQNYGYTF. The complete variable domain, with remaining parts taken from reference TRBV7-2 and TRBJ1-2, reads GAGVSQSPSNKVTEKGKDVELRCDPISGHTALYWYRQSLGQGLEFLIYFQGNSAPDKSGLPSDRFSAERTGGSVSTLTIQRTQQEDSAVYLCASSWLDTERQNYGYTFGSGTRLTVV.

The chain recombines TRBV11-2 with TRBJ1-1, with D unclear. In germline, CDR1 is SGHAT, CDR2 FQNNGV. Trimming took off 4 bases at V and 10 bases at J, with 13 bases between the two ends. The CDR3 sequence is 12 residues long. The chain's CDR3 is CASSSLRPTAFF. The CDR3 DNA reads TGTGCCAGCAGCTCTCTGAGGCCCACAGCTTTCTTT.

There are a few counts of this clone. The chain couples TRBV27 to TRBJ1-6, with D possibly matching TRBD1 (5 bases). Trimming took 2 bases from V and 5 from J, leaving 7 bases between them. The CDR3 totals 14 residues. Germline CDR1 MNHEY, CDR2 SMNVEV (reference sequence). CDR3 nucleotides: TGTGCCAGCAGTTTAGGGGCCCATAATTCACCCCTCCACTTT. Translation gives CASSLGAHNSPLHF.

This clone appeared a few times. The CDR3 coding sequence is TGTGCCAGCAGCTCTACAGGAAACTCCAATCAGCCCCAGCATTTT. Translated, it gives CASSSTGNSNQPQHF. The chain couples TRBV6-6 to TRBJ1-5, with a possible D match to TRBD1 (5 bases). V was clipped by 6 bases and J by 3 bases, with 15 bases between them. CDR1 is MNHNY and CDR2 is SVGAGI in the germline V gene (reference sequence). There are 15 residues in the CDR3.